Below, 25 T cell receptor beta chains from the same sample are listed, as sequenced in a study of blood T cell repertoires in COVID-19. The repertoire was sequenced with immunoSEQ multiplex PCR; TCRdb's copy has only in-frame clones and lacks some. The sample shows about 88,000 clones, about 91% of them seen only once. The sample comprised peripheral blood. All receptors derive from an elderly woman with active COVID-19.

The chain employs TRBV28 and TRBJ2-5, with 8 bases identical to TRBD1. The germline CDR1 and CDR2 sequences are MDHEN and SYDVKM. The CDR3 has 19 residues. V lost 1 base to trimming and J lost 4 bases; unmatched junction nucleotides: 17. The CDR3 reads CASSLLKGPPGGLGETQYF. The CDR3 region has the DNA TGTGCCAGCAGTTTATTGAAGGGGCCCCCAGGGGGCTTGGGAGAGACCCAGTACTTC.

This chain links TRBV5-4 with TRBJ1-2, with 8 bases that match TRBD1. The CDR3 is 15 amino acids. Per germline, CDR1 SGHNT and CDR2 YYREEE (reference sequence). V trimming: 5 bases; J trimming: 9 bases; junction bases outside the gene matches: 15. CDR3 DNA sequence: TGTGCCAGCAGTCCGAACCGACAGGGGTTAGATAGCTACACCTTC. This gives the protein CASSPNRQGLDSYTF.

This CDR3 reads CASSSGLQETQYF. CDR3 nucleotide sequence: TGTGCCAGCAGTTCCGGACTTCAAGAGACCCAGTACTTC. The chain couples TRBV28 to TRBJ2-5, with TRBD2 as a possible D gene (5 bases). The CDR3 has 13 residues. The V gene's germline CDR1 is MDHEN and CDR2 SYDVKM. V lost 4 bases, J lost 2 bases, and 8 bases lay in between.

V usage is TRBV3-1 (or the pseudogene TRBV3-2) and J usage is TRBJ2-5; TRBD2 matches 12 bases. In germline, CDR1 is LGHDT, CDR2 YNNKEL (reference sequence). J was trimmed by 5 bases and V by 9 bases; bases with no gene match: 4. This CDR3 contains 13 residues. The CDR3 sequence: CASGLAGRETQYF. The DNA for the CDR3 is TGTGCCAGTGGACTAGCGGGAAGGGAGACCCAGTACTTC.

This rearrangement joins TRBV19 to TRBJ1-2; 7 nucleotides agree with TRBD1. The CDR3 spans 15 residues. Germline lookup yields CDR1 LNHDA and CDR2 SQIVND (reference sequence). The ends lost 5 bases at V and 2 bases at J; junction bases unmatched: 8. The CDR3 loop is CASSLSGQTNYGYTF. The CDR3 DNA reads TGTGCCAGTAGTCTCTCGGGACAGACAAACTATGGCTACACCTTC.

The CDR3, as DNA: TGTGCCAGCAGCCCCAGTTACATGAACACTGAAGCTTTCTTT. Translation: CASSPSYMNTEAFF. The chain links TRBV3-1 (or the pseudogene TRBV3-2) to TRBJ1-1, with D unresolved. The CDR3 extends over 14 amino acids. Germline CDR1 LGHDT, CDR2 YNNKEL (reference sequence). V was clipped by 4 bases and J by 0 bases, with 9 bases between them.

The rearrangement joins TRBV28 to TRBJ1-1; 8 nucleotides line up with TRBD1. There are 14 residues in the CDR3. Unmatched junction bases numbered 12, after V lost 6 bases and J lost 9 bases. Germline CDR1 reads MDHEN; CDR2 reads SYDVKM. DNA of the CDR3: TGTGCCAGCAGCCGAAGCGGCAGGACAGGGAAAGCTTTCTTT. Its translation: CASSRSGRTGKAFF.

This clone was detected only once. This rearrangement joins TRBV11-1 to TRBJ2-1; TRBD1 matches at 7 bases. The trim removed 2 bases at V and 9 bases at J, leaving 1 base unmatched. Germline loops: CDR1 SGHAT, CDR2 FQDESV (reference sequence). The CDR3 extends over 12 amino acids. The DNA of the CDR3 is TGTGCCAGCAGCTTATCAGGGGGTGAGCAGTTCTTC. It encodes CASSLSGGEQFF.

The chain joins TRBV6-5 to TRBJ2-3, with D possibly matching TRBD2 (6 bases). The CDR3 extends over 13 amino acids. CDR1 and CDR2 from the germline V gene are MNHEY and SVGAGI. The ends were cut back, 8 bases at V and 4 bases at J, with 13 bases in the middle. The CDR3 DNA reads TGTGCCAGCTCTAGGGAGCGGGCAGATACGCAGTATTTT. It encodes CASSRERADTQYF.

The rearrangement uses TRBV12-3 or TRBV12-4 and TRBJ1-2; D perhaps matches TRBD1 (6 bases). V lost 7 bases to trimming and J lost 6 bases, with 15 bases between them. This CDR3 has 13 residues. The CDR3 loop is CASIKQGADGYTF. The CDR3 DNA follows: TGTGCCAGCATCAAACAGGGTGCGGATGGCTACACCTTC.

The genes are TRBV7-2 and TRBJ1-3; D may be TRBD1 (6 bases). CDR1 is SGHTA and CDR2 is FQGNSA in the germline V gene. Trimming took off 0 bases at V and 4 bases at J, with 13 bases between the two ends. This CDR3 has 16 residues. In nucleotides, the CDR3 is TGTGCCAGCAGCTTAGCCCCCACAGGGCAAGGAAACACCATATATTTT. Encoded protein: CASSLAPTGQGNTIYF.

The gene calls are TRBV18 and TRBJ1-6; 8 nucleotides line up with TRBD1. J gave up 6 bases and V 4 bases, and 8 bases lay outside the gene matches. The germline V gene encodes CDR1 KGHSH and CDR2 LQKENI. The CDR3 extends over 16 amino acids. CDR3 in DNA: TGTGCCAGCTCACGAGGGGACAGGAGCCCTAATTCACCCCTCCACTTT. It specifies CASSRGDRSPNSPLHF.

The rearrangement uses TRBV16 and TRBJ1-3, with no clear D. Deletions cut 2 bases from V and 0 bases from J, with 5 bases between. This CDR3 spans 14 amino acids. The germline V gene encodes CDR1 KGHSY and CDR2 FQNENV. The chain's CDR3 is CASSQVYSGNTIYF. For the CDR3, the DNA is TGTGCCAGCAGCCAAGTCTACTCTGGAAACACCATATATTTT. The variable domain in full, completed from reference TRBV16 and TRBJ1-3, reads GEEVAQTPKHLVRGEGQKAKLYCAPIKGHSYVFWYQQVLKNEFKFLISFQNENVFDETGMPKERFSAKCLPNSPCSLEIQATKLEDSAVYFCASSQVYSGNTIYFGEGSWLTVV.

The gene calls are TRBV29-1 and TRBJ2-1; 9 bases agree with TRBD2. CDR3 size: 17 residues. V lost 7 bases, J lost 0 bases, and 13 bases stayed unmatched. CDR1 is SQVTM, CDR2 ANQGSEA, per germline. The CDR3 sequence is CSALAGIAYSSYNEQFF. The CDR3 DNA reads TGCAGCGCTCTAGCGGGAATAGCGTATAGCTCCTACAATGAGCAGTTCTTC.

This chain links TRBV2 with TRBJ2-5; 8 bases agree with TRBD1. This CDR3 comprises 15 residues. Trimming removed 4 bases from V and 4 bases from J; junction bases left unmatched: 8. The germline CDR1 and CDR2 sequences are SNHLY and FYNNEI. CDR3: CASSAGQGAVETQYF. The CDR3 DNA follows: TGTGCCAGCAGTGCGGGGCAGGGGGCCGTAGAGACCCAGTACTTC.

This chain connects TRBV9 to TRBJ1-1; 9 bases map to TRBD1. The trim removed 4 bases at V and 5 bases at J, leaving 9 bases unmatched. CDR1 and CDR2 from the germline V gene are SGDLS and YYNGEE. The length of the CDR3 is 15 residues. The DNA of the CDR3 is TGTGCCAGCAGCCCGGAACAGGGGGCGAGGACTGAAGCTTTCTTT. Amino acid sequence: CASSPEQGARTEAFF.

The CDR3 sequence is CASSPPDRYTEAFF. The CDR3 DNA reads TGTGCCAGCTCACCCCCCGATCGGTACACTGAAGCTTTCTTT. This chain connects TRBV18 to TRBJ1-1, with D unclear. Germline CDR1 is KGHSH and CDR2 is LQKENI. CDR3 size: 14 residues. Trimming cost V 3 bases and J 3 bases, with 11 bases left between them.

The genes are TRBV28 and TRBJ2-4, with TRBD2 as a possible D gene (6 bases). This CDR3 region has 17 residues. Germline V gives CDR1 MDHEN, CDR2 SYDVKM. V lost 6 bases and J lost 2, with 20 bases in between. The CDR3 region has the DNA TGTGCCAGCAGCCCCCCCGCTTCGGGAGACACCAAAAACATTCAGTACTTC. Translation gives CASSPPASGDTKNIQYF.

V gene TRBV6-5 combines with J gene TRBJ2-5; 11 nucleotides align to TRBD2. This CDR3 contains 14 residues. With V trimmed by 6 bases and J by 5 bases, 5 bases remained unmatched. The germline gives CDR1 MNHEY, CDR2 SVGAGI. CDR3 bases: TGTGCCAGCAGAACTAGCGGGAGAGCGGAGACCCAGTACTTC. Protein: CASRTSGRAETQYF.

This clone was seen just once. The chain is built from TRBV7-2 and TRBJ1-5, with D unresolved. In germline, CDR1 is SGHTA, CDR2 FQGNSA. The CDR3 loop spans 15 amino acids. Trimming stripped 6 bases from V and 3 bases from J, with 15 bases between. The CDR3 reads CASSYQTGYNQPQHF. In nucleotides, the CDR3 is TGTGCCAGCAGTTATCAAACGGGTTACAATCAGCCCCAGCATTTT. Supplemented by reference TRBV7-2 and TRBJ1-5, the full variable domain reads GAGVSQSPSNKVTEKGKDVELRCDPISGHTALYWYRQSLGQGLEFLIYFQGNSAPDKSGLPSDRFSAERTGGSVSTLTIQRTQQEDSAVYLCASSYQTGYNQPQHFGDGTRLSIL.

The chain links TRBV14 to TRBJ1-2; TRBD1 matches 7 bases. The J segment lost 4 bases and the V segment lost 1 base, leaving 3 bases of the junction unmatched. The germline V gene encodes CDR1 SGHDN and CDR2 FVKESK. This CDR3 has 14 amino acids. CDR3 residues: CASSQGGTVYGYTF. Here the CDR3 DNA reads TGTGCCAGCAGCCAAGGGGGGACAGTCTATGGCTACACCTTC.

The chain links TRBV24-1 to TRBJ2-5, with a weak D call TRBD1 (5 bases). Per the germline V gene, CDR1 is KGHDR and CDR2 is SFDVKD. This CDR3 contains 13 residues. V was pared by 3 bases and J by 4 bases, with 8 bases between. In nucleotides, the CDR3 is TGTGCCACCAGTGATGGGGCTCTAGAGACCCAGTACTTC. This gives the protein CATSDGALETQYF.

This clone came up many times. This chain links TRBV6-5 with TRBJ2-7, with TRBD1 matching 8 bases. J gave up 6 bases and V 6 bases, and 10 bases lay outside the gene matches. The CDR3 totals 14 residues. CDR1 is MNHEY, CDR2 SVGAGI, per germline. The CDR3 nucleotides read TGTGCCAGCAGATCGCCGGGACAGGCTCTCGAGCAGTACTTC. Translating gives CASRSPGQALEQYF.

This rearrangement joins TRBV5-1 to TRBJ1-1, with D perhaps matching TRBD1 (5 bases). Germline CDR1 is SGHRS and CDR2 is YFSETQ. CDR3 length equals 14 residues. V was clipped by 1 base and J by 5 bases, with 12 bases between them. CDR3: CASSLSWGETEAFF. The DNA of the CDR3 is TGCGCCAGCAGCTTGTCTTGGGGGGAAACTGAAGCTTTCTTT.

The chain carries TRBV7-3 and TRBJ2-2; no definite D call. CDR1 SGHTA and CDR2 FQGTGA come from the germline V gene. The CDR3 sequence is 13 residues long. V dropped 5 bases and J dropped 1 base, with 5 bases sitting between them. The CDR3: CASSTQNTGELFF. The DNA of the CDR3 is TGTGCCAGCAGCACTCAGAACACCGGGGAGCTGTTTTTT. The full variable domain, rest sourced from reference TRBV7-3 and TRBJ2-2, is GAGVSQTPSNKVTEKGKYVELRCDPISGHTALYWYRQSLGQGPEFLIYFQGTGAADDSGLPNDRFFAVRPEGSVSTLKIQRTERGDSAVYLCASSTQNTGELFFGEGSRLTVL.